These 10 T cell receptor beta chains came from one sample sequenced in a study of T cells in Graves' hyperthyroidism and ophthalmopathy. There were TCR beta CDR3 regions amplified from RNA transcripts. First-round RT-PCR with HTBI primers amplified the TCR CDR3 region. TCRdb reanalysed the multiplex PCR reads using MiXCR and keeps one entry per CDR3 protein. The sample includes 250,000 to 350,000 distinct CDR3 sequences, 15% to 20% of them seen just once. The sequenced material came from blood. These receptors all stem from a man younger than 40 with Graves' hyperthyroidism.

The rearrangement links TRBV4-2 to TRBJ2-5, with D perhaps matching TRBD1 (6 bases). The germline CDR1 and CDR2 sequences are LGHNA and YNFKEQ. The germline V and J ends were trimmed by 4 bases and 0 bases, with 15 bases remaining between them. This CDR3 has 16 amino acids. The chain's CDR3 is CASSLTGLADQETQYF. The CDR3 coding sequence is TGTGCCAGCAGCCTGACAGGCCTCGCGGACCAAGAGACCCAGTACTTC.

This clonotype was seen ten or more times. The rearrangement uses TRBV28 and TRBJ1-5; D gene unclear. The CDR3 has 15 amino acids. Germline V gene lookup returns CDR1 MDHEN and CDR2 SYDVKM. The V and J ends lost 6 bases and 5 bases respectively, with 17 bases between them. CDR3 DNA: TGTGCCAGCAGATCATCGGACCGCATATATCAGCCCCAGCATTTT. Encoded protein: CASRSSDRIYQPQHF.

This clonotype has a handful of counts. The rearrangement joins TRBV7-3 to TRBJ2-3, with 8 bases aligning to TRBD2. The CDR3 spans 16 residues. The V segment lost 5 bases and the J segment 1 base; nucleotides outside the gene matches: 8. Germline V lookup: CDR1 SGHTA, CDR2 FQGTGA. The CDR3 loop reads CASSPSGSWGTDTQYF. CDR3 coding DNA: TGTGCCAGCAGCCCGAGCGGGAGCTGGGGCACAGATACGCAGTATTTT.

This clonotype was detected many times. The V and J genes are TRBV2 and TRBJ2-5; TRBD2 matches at 7 bases. Germline V gene lookup returns CDR1 SNHLY and CDR2 FYNNEI. V trimming: 7 bases; J trimming: 3 bases; junction bases outside the gene matches: 14. The CDR3 runs to 16 residues. The CDR3 region is CASNSITGRTEETQYF. The DNA for the CDR3 is TGTGCCAGCAATTCGATAACCGGGAGGACCGAAGAGACCCAGTACTTC. The complete variable domain, with remaining parts taken from reference TRBV2 and TRBJ2-5, reads EPEVTQTPSHQVTQMGQEVILRCVPISNHLYFYWYRQILGQKVEFLVSFYNNEISEKSEIFDDQFSVERPDGSNFTLKIRSTKLEDSAMYFCASNSITGRTEETQYFGPGTRLLVL.

This clonotype was seen repeatedly, ten times or more. The rearrangement links TRBV28 to TRBJ1-4; possibly TRBD1 for D (6 bases). The V gene's germline CDR1 is MDHEN and CDR2 SYDVKM. The V end was cut by 5 bases, the J end by 0 bases, with 10 bases between. The CDR3 is 15 residues long. CDR3 nucleotide sequence: TGTGCCAGCAGTGAACAGGGAGCAACTAATGAAAAACTGTTTTTT. Translation gives CASSEQGATNEKLFF.

Ten or more counts support this clonotype. The gene calls are TRBV6-2 or TRBV6-3 and TRBJ2-7; D may be TRBD1 (6 bases). Deletions cut 7 bases from V and 2 bases from J, with 9 bases between. The germline gives CDR1 MNHEY, CDR2 SVGEGT. The CDR3 loop spans 12 amino acids. CDR3 sequence reads: CASTRTAYEQYF. The DNA for the CDR3 is TGTGCCAGCACCCGGACAGCCTACGAGCAGTACTTC.

The V call is TRBV6-1, the J call TRBJ2-7; TRBD2 matches at 7 bases. V lost 4 bases, J lost 3 bases, and 9 bases stayed unmatched. Germline V gives CDR1 MNHNS, CDR2 SASEGT. The CDR3 extends over 15 amino acids. The CDR3 is CASSGAQGGRYEQYF. CDR3 DNA: TGTGCCAGCAGTGGGGCGCAGGGAGGGCGCTACGAGCAGTACTTC.

This chain joins TRBV24-1 and TRBJ2-3; D is ambiguous. Trimming left V 1 base short and J 7 bases short, with 8 bases between. Germline V gene lookup returns CDR1 KGHDR and CDR2 SFDVKD. This CDR3 contains 13 residues. DNA of the CDR3: TGTGCCACCAGTGATTTTGAGGCGAATACGCAGTATTTT. Protein: CATSDFEANTQYF.

V and J are TRBV7-8 and TRBJ2-2; D not resolved. Germline-derived CDR1 and CDR2 are SGHVS and FQNEAQ. The V and J ends lost 5 bases and 7 bases respectively, with 20 bases between them. The CDR3 is 16 residues long. In DNA, the CDR3 is TGTGCCAGCAGCCCCTTCCCAGTGAGTGGGGTCGGGGAGCTGTTTTTT. Amino acids: CASSPFPVSGVGELFF.

In this sample, this clonotype turned up many times. The chain employs TRBV18 and TRBJ2-1, with D perhaps being TRBD1 or TRBD2 (6 bases each). The ends were cut back, 1 base at V and 5 bases at J, with 15 bases in the middle. Per germline, CDR1 KGHSH and CDR2 LQKENI. The CDR3 runs 16 residues. CDR3 nucleotide sequence: TGTGCCAGCTCACCACGCCGGGGGACAAACCACAATGAGCAGTTCTTC. Residues: CASSPRRGTNHNEQFF.